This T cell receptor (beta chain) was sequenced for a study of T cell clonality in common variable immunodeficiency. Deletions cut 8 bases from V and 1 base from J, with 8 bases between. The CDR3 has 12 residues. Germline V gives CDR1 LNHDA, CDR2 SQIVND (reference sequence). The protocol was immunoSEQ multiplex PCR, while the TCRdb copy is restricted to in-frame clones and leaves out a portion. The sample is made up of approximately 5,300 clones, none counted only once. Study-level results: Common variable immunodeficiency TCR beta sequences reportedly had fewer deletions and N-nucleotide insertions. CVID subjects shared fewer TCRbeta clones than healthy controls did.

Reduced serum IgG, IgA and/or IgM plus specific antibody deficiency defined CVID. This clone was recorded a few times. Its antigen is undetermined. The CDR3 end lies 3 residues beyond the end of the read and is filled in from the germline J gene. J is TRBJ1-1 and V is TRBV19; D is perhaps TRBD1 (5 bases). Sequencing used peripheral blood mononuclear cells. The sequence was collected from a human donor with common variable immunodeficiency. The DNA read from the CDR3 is TGTGCCAGTGGACATCCGAACACTGAA. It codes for CASGHPNTE. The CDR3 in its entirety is CASGHPNTEAFF.